The 31 T cell receptor beta chains given below trace back to one sample, sequenced in a study of T cell responses to AZD1222 COVID-19 vaccine. Clones were read by immunoSEQ multiplex PCR, and TCRdb kept only the in-frame ones, dropping some. The sample shows about 160,000 clones, more than 85% of them seen only once. The sequencing used peripheral blood, collected on day 0 of AZD1222 vaccination. These receptors all come from an adult in good health.

This chain connects TRBV19 to TRBJ2-5, with TRBD1 matching over 9 bases. This CDR3 comprises 16 residues. From germline, CDR1 is LNHDA and CDR2 SQIVND (reference sequence). Trimming removed 6 bases from V and 5 bases from J; junction bases left unmatched: 13. The CDR3, as DNA: TGTGCCAGTAGCCATGGACGGTGGGACAGGGCCGAGACCCAGTACTTC. Protein product: CASSHGRWDRAETQYF.

The V and J genes are TRBV4-3 and TRBJ2-5, with TRBD2 matching 11 bases. V was clipped by 4 bases and J by 4 bases; unmatched bases: 8. Germline V gene lookup returns CDR1 LGHNA and CDR2 YSLEER. The CDR3 contains 16 residues. CDR3 in amino acids: CASSRSLAGEGETQYF. CDR3 nucleotides: TGCGCCAGCAGCCGATCACTAGCGGGAGAGGGAGAGACCCAGTACTTC.

V is TRBV11-3 and J is TRBJ1-4, with a weak D call TRBD1 (6 bases). The ends were cut back, 4 bases at V and 1 base at J, with 7 bases in the middle. Germline V gene lookup returns CDR1 SGHNT and CDR2 YENEEA. This CDR3 is built from 14 residues. The CDR3 DNA is TGTGCCAGCAGCTCAGGGGTAACTAATGAAAAACTGTTTTTT. Translation gives CASSSGVTNEKLFF.

CDR3 coding DNA: TGTGCCAGCAGTCTTGACTTGTCTGAAGCTTTCTTT. This sequence encodes CASSLDLSEAFF. The chain joins TRBV2 to TRBJ1-1; unclear D gene. V lost 5 bases and J lost 6, with 10 bases in between. The CDR3 length is 12 residues. Germline V gene sequence: CDR1 SNHLY, CDR2 FYNNEI. The whole variable domain, filled in from reference TRBV2 and TRBJ1-1, reads EPEVTQTPSHQVTQMGQEVILRCVPISNHLYFYWYRQILGQKVEFLVSFYNNEISEKSEIFDDQFSVERPDGSNFTLKIRSTKLEDSAMYFCASSLDLSEAFFGQGTRLTVV.

V gene TRBV13 combines with J gene TRBJ1-2; TRBD1 matches at 7 bases. The CDR3 runs to 14 residues. The germline V gene encodes CDR1 PRHDT and CDR2 FYEKMQ (reference sequence). V shed 3 bases, J shed 4 bases, and the junction held 5 bases outside the gene matches. CDR3 sequence (DNA): TGTGCCAGCAGCTTCAGAGGGGGCGGCTATGGCTACACCTTC. Protein product: CASSFRGGGYGYTF.

CDR3 in DNA: TGCGCCAGCAGCCAAGTACTTTCGACCCAGGGGGGCTACACCTTC. It specifies CASSQVLSTQGGYTF. The V call is TRBV4-1, the J call TRBJ1-2; maybe TRBD1 (6 bases). The V gene's germline CDR1 is MGHRA and CDR2 YSYEKL. This CDR3 comprises 15 residues. Trimming left V 1 base short and J 8 bases short, with 17 bases between.

This clone was counted once. The gene calls are TRBV5-5 and TRBJ2-4, with no clear D. V dropped 0 bases and J dropped 5 bases, with 6 bases sitting between them. The germline V gene encodes CDR1 SGHKS and CDR2 YYEKEE (reference sequence). The CDR3 covers 13 residues. This CDR3 reads CASSLVPENIQYF. CDR3 coding DNA: TGTGCCAGCAGCTTGGTGCCCGAAAACATTCAGTACTTC.

The chain links TRBV28 to TRBJ2-1, with 15 positions matching TRBD2. The V and J ends lost 6 bases and 2 bases, in that order; junction bases with no gene match: 2. CDR1 is MDHEN and CDR2 is SYDVKM in the germline V gene. CDR3 length: 16 amino acids. Written as DNA, the CDR3 is TGTGCCAGCAGACGGACTAGCGGGAGGGCCTACAATGAGCAGTTCTTC. Amino acids: CASRRTSGRAYNEQFF.

The gene calls are TRBV18 and TRBJ2-1; maybe TRBD2 (6 bases). Trimming removed 3 bases from V and 2 bases from J, with 8 bases in between. The CDR3 is 14 residues long. From germline, CDR1 is KGHSH and CDR2 LQKENI. The CDR3 here is CASSPGTAYNEQFF. As DNA, the CDR3 is TGTGCCAGCTCACCCGGGACTGCCTACAATGAGCAGTTCTTC. The whole variable domain, filled in from reference TRBV18 and TRBJ2-1, reads NAGVMQNPRHLVRRRGQEARLRCSPMKGHSHVYWYRQLPEEGLKFMVYLQKENIIDESGMPKERFSAEFPKEGPSILRIQQVVRGDSAAYFCASSPGTAYNEQFFGPGTRLTVL.

This clone showed up just a few times. The V call is TRBV6-1, the J call TRBJ1-4, with 8 bases that match TRBD1. CDR3 size: 15 residues. CDR1 and CDR2 (germline): MNHNS, SASEGT. With 1 base clipped from V and 8 bases from J, the junction kept 6 bases outside the gene matches. CDR3 loop: CASSEGGQAFEKLFF. The CDR3 DNA reads TGTGCCAGCAGTGAAGGGGGACAGGCCTTCGAAAAACTGTTTTTT.

This clone has a single count. The V and J genes are TRBV5-4 and TRBJ2-7; TRBD1 might be the D (5 bases). Germline CDR1 is SGHNT and CDR2 is YYREEE (reference sequence). Trimming took off 3 bases at V and 2 bases at J, with 15 bases between the two ends. This CDR3 is 15 amino acids long. In DNA, the CDR3 is TGTGCCAGCAGCTCTCAGGGTGTTTTAACCTACGAGCAGTACTTC. As protein: CASSSQGVLTYEQYF.

This chain connects TRBV3-1 (or the pseudogene TRBV3-2) to TRBJ1-6; possibly TRBD1 for D (5 bases). CDR3 length: 16 residues. Germline V gene lookup returns CDR1 LGHDT and CDR2 YNNKEL (reference sequence). Trimming shortened V by 5 bases and J by 7 bases, and 18 bases separated the two germline ends. CDR3 amino acids: CASSDQTGRRNSPLHF. The CDR3 DNA follows: TGTGCCAGCAGCGATCAAACGGGACGGCGGAATTCACCCCTCCACTTT.

This sequence joins TRBV5-8 and TRBJ2-3; 8 bases fit TRBD1. V lost 4 bases and J lost 2; bases outside the gene matches: 6. The CDR3 is 15 residues long. CDR1 is SGHTS, CDR2 YDEGEE, per germline. The CDR3 protein is CASSLDRVATDTQYF. The CDR3 nucleotides read TGTGCCAGCAGCCTGGACAGGGTGGCCACAGATACGCAGTATTTT. The full variable domain, with the rest looked up from reference TRBV5-8 and TRBJ2-3, is EAGVTQSPTHLIKTRGQQATLRCSPISGHTSVYWYQQALGLGLQFLLWYDEGEERNRGNFPPRFSGRQFPNYSSELNVNALELEDSALYLCASSLDRVATDTQYFGPGTRLTVL.

V usage is TRBV28 and J usage is TRBJ2-7; 8 bases line up with TRBD1. Per the germline V gene, CDR1 is MDHEN and CDR2 is SYDVKM. The J segment lost 0 bases and the V segment lost 10 bases, leaving 5 bases of the junction unmatched. The CDR3 has 13 residues. This CDR3 reads CATTQGGSYEQYF. The CDR3, as DNA: TGTGCCACCACACAGGGGGGCTCCTACGAGCAGTACTTC.

The chain couples TRBV9 to TRBJ2-1; 7 bases are shared with TRBD1. J lost 3 bases, V lost 1 base, and 4 bases had no gene match. The CDR3 extends over 15 amino acids. The germline gives CDR1 SGDLS, CDR2 YYNGEE. Here the CDR3 reads CASSVPRQGYNEQFF. CDR3 nucleotide sequence: TGTGCCAGCAGCGTACCTAGACAGGGCTACAATGAGCAGTTCTTC.

The gene calls are TRBV6-5 and TRBJ1-5; maybe TRBD1 (6 bases). This CDR3 has 13 residues. Between the trimmed V and J ends, which lost 8 bases and 6 bases, there was a span of 14 bases. Germline CDR1 is MNHEY and CDR2 is SVGAGI. CDR3 nucleotides: TGTGCCAGCGTCCCCGGGGGCTCTCAGCCCCAGCATTTT. It codes for CASVPGGSQPQHF.

The chain couples TRBV28 to TRBJ1-1; tentatively, D is TRBD1 (5 bases). Trimming took 6 bases from V and 1 from J, leaving 12 bases between them. The CDR3 loop spans 14 amino acids. CDR1 is MDHEN, CDR2 SYDVKM, per germline. The CDR3 DNA sequence: TGTGCCAGCAGGGGGGGACGGGAGAACACTGAAGCTTTCTTT. Translating gives CASRGGRENTEAFF.

The chain carries TRBV18 and TRBJ1-1; TRBD1 matches 8 bases. The CDR3 contains 13 residues. Looked up from germline, CDR1 is KGHSH and CDR2 is LQKENI. J lost 8 bases, V lost 4 bases, and 6 bases had no gene match. CDR3 sequence: CASSLGTGLEAFF. The CDR3 nucleotides are TGTGCCAGCTCACTCGGGACAGGACTCGAAGCTTTCTTT.

The rearrangement uses TRBV9 and TRBJ2-1, with 8 bases matching TRBD2. The CDR3 spans 16 residues. The J segment lost 8 bases and the V segment lost 0 bases, leaving 10 bases of the junction unmatched. Germline CDR1 reads SGDLS; CDR2 reads YYNGEE. The CDR3 DNA reads TGTGCCAGCAGCGTAGCTCTAGCGGGTGTCTTGGATGAGCAGTTCTTC. Translated: CASSVALAGVLDEQFF.

V and J are TRBV7-3 and TRBJ2-3; D unresolved. Deletions cut 0 bases from V and 6 bases from J, with 7 bases between. Looked up from germline, CDR1 is SGHTA and CDR2 is FQGTGA. The CDR3 is 13 amino acids. The CDR3 coding sequence is TGTGCCAGCAGCTTAACCAGCCGGGATACGCAGTATTTT. Translation gives CASSLTSRDTQYF. The whole variable domain, filled in from reference TRBV7-3 and TRBJ2-3, reads GAGVSQTPSNKVTEKGKYVELRCDPISGHTALYWYRQSLGQGPEFLIYFQGTGAADDSGLPNDRFFAVRPEGSVSTLKIQRTERGDSAVYLCASSLTSRDTQYFGPGTRLTVL.

The CDR3 nucleotides are TGCAGCGCCCTACACACTTCGGGGGAGCAGTACTTC. Translation: CSALHTSGEQYF. The V and J genes are TRBV29-1 and TRBJ2-7; weak D call: TRBD2 (5 bases). V was shortened by 7 bases and J by 7 bases, with 17 bases between the two germline ends. The CDR3 sequence is 12 residues long. The germline gives CDR1 SQVTM, CDR2 ANQGSEA.

J is TRBJ1-5 and V is TRBV4-1, with D tentatively TRBD1 (5 bases). Germline CDR1 reads MGHRA; CDR2 reads YSYEKL. This CDR3 contains 15 residues. V lost 1 base, J lost 9 bases, and 16 bases lay in between. The CDR3 sequence: CASSQVSQGLSPQHF. DNA of the CDR3: TGCGCCAGCAGCCAAGTTAGTCAGGGTCTATCGCCCCAGCATTTT.

V and J are TRBV28 and TRBJ2-1; 10 bases fit TRBD2. V was clipped by 3 bases and J by 1 base; unmatched bases: 0. CDR1 is MDHEN, CDR2 SYDVKM, per germline. The length of the CDR3 is 15 residues. The CDR3 DNA reads TGTGCCAGCAGTTTGACTAGCGGGTCCTACAATGAGCAGTTCTTC. This gives the protein CASSLTSGSYNEQFF.

This clone occurred once. The rearrangement links TRBV27 to TRBJ1-3; D is unresolved. The V gene's germline CDR1 is MNHEY and CDR2 SMNVEV (reference sequence). The CDR3 contains 12 residues. V dropped 2 bases and J dropped 4 bases, with 3 bases sitting between them. The CDR3 protein is CASSLGGNTIYF. Written as DNA, the CDR3 is TGTGCCAGCAGTTTAGGGGGAAACACCATATATTTT.

The CDR3 region has the DNA TGTGCCAGCAGCCCCAGGGGTAACTATGGCTACACCTTC. Protein product: CASSPRGNYGYTF. The chain is built from TRBV9 and TRBJ1-2, with a possible D match to TRBD1 (6 bases). Germline lookup yields CDR1 SGDLS and CDR2 YYNGEE. The CDR3 covers 13 residues. V lost 4 bases to trimming and J lost 1 base, with 8 bases between them.

This rearrangement joins TRBV11-2 to TRBJ2-1; D might be TRBD2 (6 bases). V lost 1 base and J lost 7, with 14 bases in between. The V gene's germline CDR1 is SGHAT and CDR2 FQNNGV. This CDR3 region has 15 residues. This chain's CDR3 is CASSLGGGTGNEQFF. The CDR3 DNA reads TGTGCCAGCAGCTTAGGTGGCGGGACGGGAAATGAGCAGTTCTTC.

The genes are TRBV27 and TRBJ1-3; a possible D gene is TRBD1 (5 bases). V gave up 6 bases and J gave up 0 bases, with 9 bases separating them. The CDR3 extends over 14 amino acids. Germline loops: CDR1 MNHEY, CDR2 SMNVEV (reference sequence). Written as DNA, the CDR3 is TGTGCCAGCAGCCCCAGGGACTCTGGAAACACCATATATTTT. It encodes CASSPRDSGNTIYF.

The CDR3 DNA reads as TGTGCCAGCAGCTTAATTGGAAACACCATATATTTT. It encodes CASSLIGNTIYF. The J gene is TRBJ1-3, the V gene TRBV7-9; no reliable D call. The CDR3 extends over 12 amino acids. CDR1 and CDR2 (germline): SEHNR, FQNEAQ (reference sequence). V lost 2 bases, J lost 3 bases, and 2 bases lay in between.

This clone appeared once. The CDR3 region is CASSPSQQGGHNEQFF. The CDR3 coding sequence is TGTGCCAGCTCACCATCCCAACAGGGTGGTCACAATGAGCAGTTCTTC. The chain couples TRBV18 to TRBJ2-1; a possible D gene is TRBD1 (6 bases). The V gene's germline CDR1 is KGHSH and CDR2 LQKENI. The V and J ends lost 2 bases and 5 bases respectively, with 16 bases between them. CDR3 length: 16 residues.

The rearrangement uses TRBV28 and TRBJ2-7, with 7 bases that match TRBD1. V shed 6 bases and J 2 bases; nucleotides not matched to a gene: 7. This CDR3 has 14 residues. CDR1 and CDR2 (germline): MDHEN, SYDVKM. In nucleotides, the CDR3 is TGTGCCAGCAGCCCCGGGGACAGCCCCTACGAGCAGTACTTC. It codes for CASSPGDSPYEQYF.

The chain employs TRBV28 and TRBJ2-7; 7 nucleotides align to TRBD2. Looked up from germline, CDR1 is MDHEN and CDR2 is SYDVKM. CDR3 size: 15 residues. J was trimmed by 4 bases and V by 3 bases; bases with no gene match: 9. The CDR3 DNA is TGTGCCAGCAGTTTTGGGGGGGTCCCCGGGTACGAGCAGTACTTC. It codes for CASSFGGVPGYEQYF.